This passage covers 31 T cell receptor beta chains from one sample sequenced in a study of cytomegalovirus exposure and HLA in healthy donors. The PCR was carried out with 60 Vbeta primers and 13 Jbeta primers. Repertoires were generated with immunoSEQ multiplex PCR, while TCRdb's copy carries only in-frame clones and drops some. This sample carries approximately 120,000 clones, nearly 80% of them seen once, and the ten largest clones take 6.3%. Sequencing was done on a sample of PBMCs. The receptors were gathered from a woman in her 40s in good health and CMV-seronegative.

V and J are TRBV5-6 and TRBJ1-1; TRBD1 agrees at 7 bases. The germline CDR1 and CDR2 sequences are SGHDT and YYEEEE. The junction had 4 bases not matched to a gene; V was cut back by 3 bases and J by 2 bases. CDR3 length: 14 amino acids. CDR3 DNA: TGTGCCAGCAGCTCGGACAGGAGAAACACTGAAGCTTTCTTT. Translated: CASSSDRRNTEAFF. Full variable domain (missing parts from reference TRBV5-6 and TRBJ1-1): DAGVTQSPTHLIKTRGQQVTLRCSPKSGHDTVSWYQQALGQGPQFIFQYYEEEERQRGNFPDRFSGHQFPNYSSELNVNALLLGDSALYLCASSSDRRNTEAFFGQGTRLTVV.

V usage is TRBV7-6 and J usage is TRBJ2-7; TRBD2 might be the D (6 bases). In germline, CDR1 is SGHVS, CDR2 FNYEAQ. There are 16 residues in the CDR3. V lost 1 base, J lost 0 bases, and 13 bases lay in between. This CDR3 reads CASSLESAGSSYEQYF. Here the CDR3 DNA reads TGTGCCAGCAGCTTAGAGTCTGCGGGAAGCTCCTACGAGCAGTACTTC.

The V and J genes are TRBV28 and TRBJ1-2; D perhaps matches TRBD1 (6 bases). CDR1 and CDR2 (germline): MDHEN, SYDVKM. The CDR3 is made up of 15 amino acids. Trimming removed 6 bases from V and 2 bases from J, with 16 bases in between. CDR3 residues: CASRSPGALNYGYTF. The CDR3 DNA follows: TGTGCCAGCAGATCTCCAGGGGCGCTGAACTATGGCTACACCTTC.

On this clone: A read error may account for a junction end that differs from germline. The chain couples TRBV7-9 to TRBJ2-1; D gene unclear. CDR3 length: 11 residues. Per germline, CDR1 SEHNR and CDR2 FQNEAQ (reference sequence). DNA for the CDR3: TGTTCCAGCAGCTTAGGGCGGCTTAAGTTCTTC. Protein product: CSSSLGRLKFF.

Only a few counts were recorded for this clone. The rearrangement links TRBV28 to TRBJ2-7, with 8 bases that match TRBD1. J lost 3 bases, V lost 2 bases, and 6 bases had no gene match. The CDR3 loop spans 15 amino acids. Germline assignment: CDR1 MDHEN and CDR2 SYDVKM. Here the CDR3 reads CASSLAGQAFYEQYF. CDR3 coding DNA: TGTGCCAGCAGTTTAGCGGGACAGGCATTCTACGAGCAGTACTTC.

The chain recombines TRBV6-5 with TRBJ1-1; TRBD1 aligns across 10 bases. This CDR3 region has 15 residues. V was clipped by 4 bases and J by 7 bases; unmatched bases: 9. CDR1 is MNHEY and CDR2 is SVGAGI in the germline V gene. Written as DNA, the CDR3 is TGTGCCAGCAGTTTCTTACCGACAGGGGGCCTTGAAGCTTTCTTT. Its translation: CASSFLPTGGLEAFF.

V is TRBV29-1 and J is TRBJ2-3; 7 bases map to TRBD1. There are 13 residues in the CDR3. J lost 2 bases, V lost 4 bases, and 3 bases had no gene match. Germline V gene data show CDR1 as SQVTM and CDR2 as ANQGSEA. The DNA for the CDR3 is TGCAGCGTTGGGGGACAGTACACAGATACGCAGTATTTT. The encoded protein is CSVGGQYTDTQYF.

V usage is TRBV5-3 and J usage is TRBJ1-2; D gene ambiguous. TRBV5-3 is designated an ORF whose function remains uncertain. There are 14 residues in the CDR3. Trimming pared 0 bases from V and 8 bases from J, leaving 14 bases between. The CDR3 DNA follows: TGTGCCAGAAGCTTGGGGACCCTTAGAGGGGGCTACACCTTC. This encodes CARSLGTLRGGYTF.

J is TRBJ1-5 and V is TRBV19; no definite D call. The germline V gene has CDR1 LNHDA and CDR2 SQIVND (reference sequence). Trimming stripped 3 bases from V and 3 bases from J, with 12 bases between. The CDR3 runs 15 residues. This chain's CDR3 is CASSIGSAYNQPQHF. CDR3 DNA sequence: TGTGCCAGTAGTATTGGTAGTGCGTACAATCAGCCCCAGCATTTT.

V is TRBV5-1 and J is TRBJ1-1; 11 nucleotides agree with TRBD1. CDR1 is SGHRS, CDR2 YFSETQ, per germline. The CDR3 runs 15 residues. Trimming at V came to 0 bases and at J to 10 bases, leaving 8 bases not matched to a gene. The CDR3, as DNA: TGCGCCAGCAGCTTGGGGGACAGGGGGACCACGGTAGCTTTCTTT. This codes for CASSLGDRGTTVAFF. Supplemented by reference TRBV5-1 and TRBJ1-1, the full variable domain reads KAGVTQTPRYLIKTRGQQVTLSCSPISGHRSVSWYQQTPGQGLQFLFEYFSETQRNKGNFPGRFSGRQFSNSRSEMNVSTLELGDSALYLCASSLGDRGTTVAFFGQGTRLTVV.

The V call is TRBV9, the J call TRBJ1-1; D remains ambiguous. Germline CDR1 SGDLS, CDR2 YYNGEE. The CDR3 has 13 residues. Trimming pared 1 base from V and 3 bases from J, leaving 7 bases between. CDR3 coding DNA: TGTGCCAGCAGCGTATCCCCGGACACTGAAGCTTTCTTT. This gives the protein CASSVSPDTEAFF.

The chain links TRBV27 to TRBJ2-5, with TRBD1 matching over 8 bases. With the DNA end fitting TRBJ2-7 better, the J assignment may be wrong. CDR1 MNHEY and CDR2 SMNVEV come from the germline V gene (reference sequence). This CDR3 is 16 amino acids long. CDR3 in DNA: TGTGCCAGCAGTTTATACACCCAGGGGGCCCCCTACGAGCAGTACTTC. Encoded protein: CASSLYTQGAPYEQYF.

The genes are TRBV4-3 and TRBJ2-2, with 11 bases lining up with TRBD2. The CDR3 contains 15 residues. J lost 5 bases, V lost 1 base, and 0 bases had no gene match. CDR1 LGHNA and CDR2 YSLEER come from the germline V gene. The CDR3 is CASSQGTSGTGELFF. DNA for the CDR3: TGCGCCAGCAGCCAAGGGACTAGCGGGACCGGGGAGCTGTTTTTT.

This chain connects TRBV5-1 to TRBJ2-1, with TRBD2 matching 9 bases. The CDR3 covers 16 residues. Germline V gives CDR1 SGHRS, CDR2 YFSETQ. With V trimmed by 0 bases and J by 4 bases, 5 bases remained unmatched. The CDR3 nucleotides read TGCGCCAGCAGCTTGGTATTAGCGGGAGTATACAATGAGCAGTTCTTC. Translated, it gives CASSLVLAGVYNEQFF.

The chain carries TRBV28 and TRBJ2-1; 7 bases agree with TRBD1. The CDR3 spans 15 residues. J gave up 3 bases and V 8 bases, and 10 bases lay outside the gene matches. Germline values: CDR1 MDHEN, CDR2 SYDVKM. CDR3 coding DNA: TGTGCCAGCGGAACTCGACAGGGTCACTACAATGAGCAGTTCTTC. Its protein is CASGTRQGHYNEQFF.

The V call is TRBV25-1, the J call TRBJ1-6, with 8 bases aligning to TRBD1. The CDR3 contains 14 residues. Per germline, CDR1 MGHDK and CDR2 SYGVNS. With V trimmed by 4 bases and J by 8 bases, 4 bases remained unmatched. The CDR3 loop is CASSVDRDYSPLHF. Here the CDR3 DNA reads TGTGCCAGCAGTGTGGACAGGGATTATTCACCCCTCCACTTT.

J is TRBJ1-2 and V is TRBV5-1; TRBD1 matches 9 bases. Unmatched junction bases numbered 15, after V lost 7 bases and J lost 5 bases. The germline V gene has CDR1 SGHRS and CDR2 YFSETQ. The CDR3 totals 16 residues. The CDR3 region has the DNA TGCGCCAGCCCGCCCAACAGGGGGCCCCCTCGATATGGCTACACCTTC. Its translation: CASPPNRGPPRYGYTF.

This clone was recorded a few times. The gene calls are TRBV4-2 and TRBJ2-7, with TRBD1 matching over 10 bases. With 1 base clipped from V and 1 base from J, the junction kept 4 bases outside the gene matches. CDR1 and CDR2 from the germline V gene are LGHNA and YNFKEQ. The CDR3 length is 16 residues. Written as DNA, the CDR3 is TGTGCCAGCAGCCAAGGACAGGGGGCGGGGTCCTACGAGCAGTACTTC. This translates into CASSQGQGAGSYEQYF.

The chain is built from TRBV6-5 and TRBJ2-7; 10 bases line up with TRBD2. The trim removed 6 bases at V and 4 bases at J, leaving 6 bases unmatched. Germline CDR1 and CDR2: MNHEY and SVGAGI. The CDR3 extends over 14 amino acids. The CDR3 sequence: CASSSGTSVYEQYF. CDR3 bases: TGTGCCAGCAGCTCAGGGACTAGCGTTTACGAGCAGTACTTC.

This chain links TRBV4-2 with TRBJ2-2; 7 positions match TRBD1. V was pared by 3 bases and J by 4 bases, with 5 bases of the junction left unmatched. The CDR3 extends over 15 amino acids. Germline lookup yields CDR1 LGHNA and CDR2 YNFKEQ. Written as DNA, the CDR3 is TGTGCCAGCAGCCAGGGAGACAGGGCCACCGGGGAGCTGTTTTTT. It specifies CASSQGDRATGELFF.

CDR3 protein: CASTGSGNIQYF. The CDR3 DNA follows: TGCGCCAGCACTGGGAGCGGAAACATTCAGTACTTC. The chain couples TRBV5-1 to TRBJ2-4; the D gene is possibly TRBD2 (5 bases). The germline V gene has CDR1 SGHRS and CDR2 YFSETQ. V lost 6 bases, J lost 6 bases, and 10 bases lay in between. CDR3 length: 12 residues.

This chain connects TRBV21-1 to TRBJ1-4. TRBV21-1 is a pseudogene segment. The CDR3 is 21 amino acids. CDR3 in DNA: TGTGCCAGCAGCAAAGCAATGGATCGGGATAAAGGCAGTCCAACTAATGAAAAACTGTTTTTT. This sequence encodes CASSKAMDRDKGSPTNEKLFF.

This clone was recorded once. The chain joins TRBV19 to TRBJ1-1; TRBD1 is a possible D gene (5 bases). The CDR3 loop spans 14 amino acids. V shed 7 bases and J shed 0 bases, with 12 bases lying between them. Germline assignment: CDR1 LNHDA and CDR2 SQIVND (reference sequence). The CDR3 sequence: CASNRGGVNTEAFF. In DNA form, the CDR3 reads TGTGCCAGTAACCGGGGGGGGGTGAACACTGAAGCTTTCTTT. Based on the CDR3 plus reference TRBV19 and TRBJ1-1, the full variable domain is DGGITQSPKYLFRKEGQNVTLSCEQNLNHDAMYWYRQDPGQGLRLIYYSQIVNDFQKGDIAEGYSVSREKKESFPLTVTSAQKNPTAFYLCASNRGGVNTEAFFGQGTRLTVV.

A single count supports this clone. The chain uses TRBV6-5 and TRBJ1-1; TRBD1 might be the D (6 bases). CDR1 and CDR2 from the germline V gene are MNHEY and SVGAGI. The CDR3 has 15 amino acids. Trimming removed 2 bases from V and 7 bases from J, with 17 bases in between. CDR3 amino acids: CASSYRSLQGGEAFF. CDR3 in DNA: TGTGCCAGCAGTTACAGGTCCTTACAGGGTGGTGAAGCTTTCTTT.

The chain carries TRBV11-3 and TRBJ1-1; no reliable D call. The germline V gene has CDR1 SGHNT and CDR2 YENEEA. The CDR3 runs 13 residues. Trimming removed 5 bases at V and 5 bases at J, with 12 bases between. The CDR3 region is CASSQQTWTEAFF. In DNA form, the CDR3 reads TGTGCCAGCAGCCAACAGACGTGGACTGAAGCTTTCTTT.

The chain uses TRBV27 and TRBJ2-2; a weak D match, TRBD1 (6 bases). The V end was cut by 3 bases, the J end by 6 bases, with 17 bases between. Germline values: CDR1 MNHEY, CDR2 SMNVEV (reference sequence). The CDR3 runs 16 residues. CDR3 sequence: CASSFGVAGEPGELFF. The CDR3 DNA reads as TGTGCCAGCAGTTTCGGGGTGGCAGGGGAGCCCGGGGAGCTGTTTTTT.

V is TRBV11-2 and J is TRBJ1-6; TRBD1 aligns across 7 bases. There are 15 residues in the CDR3. Looked up from germline, CDR1 is SGHAT and CDR2 is FQNNGV. V lost 0 bases to trimming and J lost 6 bases; unmatched junction nucleotides: 2. The DNA for the CDR3 is TGTGCCAGCAGCTTAGATCCAGGGGGTAATTCACCCCTCCACTTT. Its translation: CASSLDPGGNSPLHF.

The rearrangement joins TRBV6-5 to TRBJ1-1; D is ambiguous. Deletions cut 2 bases from V and 4 bases from J, with 8 bases between. The CDR3 covers 13 residues. The germline gives CDR1 MNHEY, CDR2 SVGAGI. CDR3 sequence (DNA): TGTGCCAGCAGTTACAAGGAGTTCACTGAAGCTTTCTTT. It encodes CASSYKEFTEAFF.

The chain carries TRBV28 and TRBJ2-7, with a tentative D call TRBD2 (6 bases). The CDR3 loop spans 15 amino acids. Trimming removed 5 bases from V and 0 bases from J, with 14 bases in between. Germline values: CDR1 MDHEN, CDR2 SYDVKM. CDR3 sequence (DNA): TGTGCCAGCAGTGGCTCTAGCGTGAGCTCCTACGAGCAGTACTTC. This codes for CASSGSSVSSYEQYF.

The rearrangement joins TRBV6-5 to TRBJ2-3, with D possibly being TRBD2 (6 bases). The V and J ends lost 0 bases and 3 bases respectively, with 10 bases between them. CDR1 and CDR2 from the germline V gene are MNHEY and SVGAGI. The CDR3 is 15 residues long. The CDR3: CASSYSGRLTDTQYF. The CDR3 DNA sequence: TGTGCCAGCAGTTACTCGGGGAGGCTGACAGATACGCAGTATTTT.

This rearrangement joins TRBV6-1 to TRBJ2-1; TRBD2 is a possible D gene (6 bases). The CDR3 extends over 14 amino acids. V lost 4 bases, J lost 5 bases, and 12 bases lay in between. The germline CDR1 and CDR2 sequences are MNHNS and SASEGT. In nucleotides, the CDR3 is TGTGCCAGCAGTGGGGGGGAGGCCCACAATGAGCAGTTCTTC. Amino acid sequence: CASSGGEAHNEQFF.